This T cell receptor beta chain was obtained from a study of cytomegalovirus exposure and HLA in healthy donors. The CDR3 consists of 15 residues. Germline lookup yields CDR1 LNHDA and CDR2 SQIVND (reference sequence). With 8 bases clipped from V and 3 bases from J, the junction kept 10 bases outside the gene matches. Amplification used 60 Vbeta primers and 13 Jbeta primers. Here immunoSEQ multiplex PCR was the method, and the copy in TCRdb shows in-frame clones only, minus some. This table holds 95,000 to 150,000 clones, 80% found once. Worth noting for this clone: The antigen is not known.

Study results and limitations: Researchers reportedly found TCR beta sequences accurately predicted most subjects' HLA-A and HLA-B alleles. By a later analysis, the bulk of CMV-associated TCR beta chains appeared HLA-restricted. The majority of TCR sequences were rare, yet some public TCRs appeared in many donors.

Sequenced sample: PBMCs. The rearrangement uses TRBV19 and TRBJ2-1, with 7 bases fitting TRBD1. The receptor comes from a man aged 30-40 years in good health and CMV-seropositive. CDR3 in DNA: TGTGCCAGTCGACAGGGCGGCTTGAACTACAATGAGCAGTTCTTC. It codes for CASRQGGLNYNEQFF.